This T cell receptor beta chain was sequenced for a study of T cell responses to AZD1222 COVID-19 vaccine. Worth noting for this clone: Its specificity is unknown.

Notes on the study in general: Donors were largely white British and mainly female; clonal diversity was possibly underestimated. Spike was spanned by vaccine-associated CD4 TCRs, with dominance at 160-218 and 743-854.

TCRdb's table, derived via immunoSEQ multiplex PCR, lists solely in-frame clones and lacks some. Among over 90,000 clones, 90% were seen once, and the ten largest hold 4% to 5.5%. CDR3 size: 15 residues. The germline V gene encodes CDR1 SNHLY and CDR2 FYNNEI. The V gene end was trimmed by 8 bases and the J gene end by 4 bases; junction bases not matched to a gene: 7. This sample comprised peripheral blood, obtained on day 0 of AZD1222 vaccination. The sequence derives from an adult in good health. V gene TRBV2 combines with J gene TRBJ1-5, with 11 bases fitting TRBD1. CDR3 protein: CASQGGTGGNQPQHF. CDR3 nucleotide sequence: TGTGCCAGCCAAGGTGGGACAGGGGGAAATCAGCCCCAGCATTTT.